The 16 T cell receptor beta chains below come from one sample, sequenced in a study of early T cells in non-severe SARS-CoV-2 infection (dated by TCRdb to about 2021). Libraries were made using 5' RACE. Sequencing was performed on a NextSeq 500. TCRdb's own reprocessing of the public reads used fastp at Q25 and MiXCR and kept productive beta chains. Identical CDR3 protein sequences are pooled into one entry, listed with their most common genes and DNA. Counted in this sample were 100,000 to 130,000 distinct CDR3 sequences; about 12% of them appeared once. The ten largest make up 3% to 3.5% of the sample. Input material: whole blood. Receptors originate from an adult who was a healthcare worker with PCR-confirmed SARS-CoV-2 infection or an uninfected control (not recorded which).

This clonotype was seen more than once but under ten times. The J gene is TRBJ2-6, the V gene TRBV5-1; D might be TRBD2 (6 bases). V lost 4 bases and J 1 base, leaving 18 bases between the germline ends. Per germline, CDR1 SGHRS and CDR2 YFSETQ. The CDR3 has 18 residues. CDR3 DNA: TGCGCCAGCAGCCCGGGCCTCGGGAGAGGATCTGGGGCCAACGTCCTGACTTTC. Its protein is CASSPGLGRGSGANVLTF.

The chain has TRBV29-1 and TRBJ2-3, with 11 bases identical to TRBD1. The V gene end was trimmed by 7 bases and the J gene end by 2 bases; junction bases not matched to a gene: 8. The CDR3 consists of 15 residues. Germline CDR1 SQVTM, CDR2 ANQGSEA. In DNA, the CDR3 is TGCAGCGCCAGACGGACAGGGGGCGCCACAGATACGCAGTATTTT. Translating it yields CSARRTGGATDTQYF.

This clonotype was observed a handful of times. This chain uses TRBV7-3 with TRBJ2-3; D uncertain. V lost 0 bases and J 0 bases, leaving 7 bases between the germline ends. The CDR3 covers 15 residues. The germline V gene encodes CDR1 SGHTA and CDR2 FQGTGA. This CDR3 reads CASSLTPESTDTQYF. DNA of the CDR3: TGTGCCAGCAGCTTAACGCCAGAGAGCACAGATACGCAGTATTTT. The entire variable domain, with the rest obtained from reference TRBV7-3 and TRBJ2-3, is as follows: GAGVSQTPSNKVTEKGKYVELRCDPISGHTALYWYRQSLGQGPEFLIYFQGTGAADDSGLPNDRFFAVRPEGSVSTLKIQRTERGDSAVYLCASSLTPESTDTQYFGPGTRLTVL.

The V and J genes are TRBV7-9 and TRBJ2-5, with D perhaps matching TRBD1 (6 bases). V was clipped by 5 bases and J by 7 bases, with 11 bases between them. The CDR3 has 12 amino acids. Germline CDR1 is SEHNR and CDR2 is FQNEAQ (reference sequence). The CDR3 is CASSPDSTTQYF. DNA of the CDR3: TGTGCCAGCAGCCCGGACAGTACGACCCAGTACTTC.

The chain is built from TRBV5-4 and TRBJ1-2, with 10 positions matching TRBD1. The V segment lost 0 bases and the J segment 8 bases; nucleotides outside the gene matches: 4. Germline V gene lookup returns CDR1 SGHNT and CDR2 YYREEE (reference sequence). This CDR3 comprises 14 residues. CDR3 in DNA: TGTGCCAGCAGCTTGGTTGGACAGGGGGACGGCTACACCTTC. This sequence encodes CASSLVGQGDGYTF.

This clonotype was recorded a few times. The CDR3 loop reads CASSLDDRAWNNEQFF. As DNA, the CDR3 is TGTGCCAGCAGCTTAGACGATAGGGCTTGGAACAATGAGCAGTTCTTC. The rearrangement uses TRBV11-2 and TRBJ2-1; D is uncertain. The V end lost 0 bases, the J end lost 5 bases, and 14 bases lay between the germline ends. Germline lookup yields CDR1 SGHAT and CDR2 FQNNGV. The CDR3 loop spans 16 amino acids.

A few counts support this clonotype. The chain joins TRBV7-3 to TRBJ1-1, with no clear D. The CDR3 is 13 residues long. Per the germline V gene, CDR1 is SGHTA and CDR2 is FQGTGA. V dropped 1 base and J dropped 0 bases, with 3 bases sitting between them. The CDR3 DNA is TGTGCCAGCAGCTTAAAGGTGAACACTGAAGCTTTCTTT. Translating it yields CASSLKVNTEAFF.

The CDR3 region is CASSAGASSYNEQFF. The CDR3 region has the DNA TGTGCCAGCAGTGCAGGGGCGAGCTCCTACAATGAGCAGTTCTTC. This rearrangement joins TRBV2 to TRBJ2-1; possibly TRBD1 for D (6 bases). Germline-derived CDR1 and CDR2 are SNHLY and FYNNEI. This CDR3 region has 15 residues. V shed 4 bases and J shed 0 bases, with 10 bases lying between them.

The chain has TRBV5-4 and TRBJ1-1, with a tentative D call TRBD1 (5 bases). The CDR3 is 14 residues long. Trimming took 3 bases from V and 5 from J, leaving 14 bases between them. Germline loops: CDR1 SGHNT, CDR2 YYREEE (reference sequence). Here the CDR3 DNA reads TGTGCCAGCAGCTCGGGACCTGGAGGGACTGAAGCTTTCTTT. Encoded protein: CASSSGPGGTEAFF.

The genes are TRBV20-1 and TRBJ2-7; 9 nucleotides line up with TRBD1. The CDR3 loop spans 14 amino acids. Germline CDR1 reads DFQATT; CDR2 reads SNEGSKA (reference sequence). J gave up 1 base and V 5 bases, and 6 bases lay outside the gene matches. The CDR3 DNA sequence: TGCAGTGCTTTCGACAGGGGGAATTCCTACGAGCAGTACTTC. Translated, it gives CSAFDRGNSYEQYF.

This clonotype was counted many times. The rearrangement joins TRBV11-2 to TRBJ2-1, with 7 positions matching TRBD2. Germline assignment: CDR1 SGHAT and CDR2 FQNNGV. The CDR3 extends over 13 amino acids. The ends lost 4 bases at V and 10 bases at J; junction bases unmatched: 7. The CDR3 region has the DNA TGTGCCAGCAGCTCAAGCCCTAGCGGCGAGCAGTTCTTC. Translating gives CASSSSPSGEQFF.

This clonotype was observed a few times. The V gene is TRBV7-9, the J gene TRBJ1-1; D is possibly TRBD1 (6 bases). The germline CDR1 and CDR2 sequences are SEHNR and FQNEAQ (reference sequence). CDR3 length: 13 residues. V lost 1 base to trimming and J lost 4 bases, with 7 bases between them. The DNA of the CDR3 is TGTGCCAGCAGCTTAGAGGGGGTCACTGAAGCTTTCTTT. Translated, it gives CASSLEGVTEAFF.

The rearrangement joins TRBV5-6 to TRBJ1-2; D is unclear. CDR3 size: 14 residues. From germline, CDR1 is SGHDT and CDR2 YYEEEE. V lost 4 bases to trimming and J lost 2 bases, with 12 bases between them. The CDR3 region is CASSRGQVNYGYTF. CDR3 nucleotides: TGTGCCAGCAGCCGTGGTCAGGTGAACTATGGCTACACCTTC.

Ten or more counts support this clonotype. V gene TRBV29-1 combines with J gene TRBJ2-4, with a weak D call TRBD1 (5 bases). The CDR3 loop spans 17 amino acids. Germline V gene lookup returns CDR1 SQVTM and CDR2 ANQGSEA. V lost 5 bases, J lost 0 bases, and 20 bases lay in between. CDR3 sequence reads: CSVSAGHSFSAKNIQYF. The CDR3 bases are TGCAGCGTTTCGGCAGGACACTCTTTCTCAGCCAAAAACATTCAGTACTTC.

There are a few counts of this clonotype. This chain uses TRBV30 with TRBJ2-3, with a weak D call TRBD2 (6 bases). The CDR3 has 18 residues. V was clipped by 4 bases and J by 1 base, with 24 bases between them. Per the germline V gene, CDR1 is GTSNPN and CDR2 is SVGIG (reference sequence). The CDR3 region is CAWTTGRLGVGGTDTQYF. The CDR3 nucleotides are TGTGCCTGGACCACCGGGAGACTAGGGGTCGGAGGCACAGATACGCAGTATTTT.

V gene TRBV14 combines with J gene TRBJ2-2; D may be TRBD2 (7 bases). The CDR3 loop spans 16 amino acids. V lost 4 bases to trimming and J lost 5 bases, with 17 bases between them. Germline V gene sequence: CDR1 SGHDN, CDR2 FVKESK. The CDR3 DNA is TGTGCCAGCAGCCTATACGGGGGGCTGAGGACCGGGGAGCTGTTTTTT. This gives the protein CASSLYGGLRTGELFF.